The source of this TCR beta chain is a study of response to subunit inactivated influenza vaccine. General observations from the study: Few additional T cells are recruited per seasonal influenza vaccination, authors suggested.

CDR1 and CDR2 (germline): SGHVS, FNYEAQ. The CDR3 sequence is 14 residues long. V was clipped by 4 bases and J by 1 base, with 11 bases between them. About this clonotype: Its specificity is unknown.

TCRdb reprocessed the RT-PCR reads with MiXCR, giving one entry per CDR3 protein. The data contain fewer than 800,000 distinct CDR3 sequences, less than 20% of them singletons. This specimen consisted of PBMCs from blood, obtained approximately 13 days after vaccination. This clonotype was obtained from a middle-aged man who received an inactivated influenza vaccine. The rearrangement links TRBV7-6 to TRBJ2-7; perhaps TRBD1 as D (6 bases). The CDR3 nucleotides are TGTGCCAGCAGCTCCGCCGGGACATCCTACGAGCAGTACTTC. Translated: CASSSAGTSYEQYF.